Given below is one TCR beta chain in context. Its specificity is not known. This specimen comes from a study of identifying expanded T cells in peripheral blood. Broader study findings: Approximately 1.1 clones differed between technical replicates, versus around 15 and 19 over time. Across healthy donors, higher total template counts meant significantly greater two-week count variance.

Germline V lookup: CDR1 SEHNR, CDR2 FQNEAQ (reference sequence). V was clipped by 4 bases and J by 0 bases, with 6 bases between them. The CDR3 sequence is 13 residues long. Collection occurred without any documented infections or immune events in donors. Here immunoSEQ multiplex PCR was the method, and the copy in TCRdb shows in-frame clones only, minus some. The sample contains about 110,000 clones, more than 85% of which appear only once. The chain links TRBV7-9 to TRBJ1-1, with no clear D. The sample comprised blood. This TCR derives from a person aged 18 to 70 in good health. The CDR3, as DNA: TGTGCCAGCAGCTCAATGGTGAACACTGAAGCTTTCTTT. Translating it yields CASSSMVNTEAFF.